Each of the 27 T cell receptor beta chains below was sequenced from the same sample in a study of CD8 T cells in Susac syndrome. With random hexamers, roughly 0.45 to 1 ug RNA was reverse transcribed. MiXCR, applied by TCRdb to the immunoSEQ multiplex PCR reads, yields one record per CDR3 protein. The sample gives fewer than 200,000 distinct CDR3 sequences, 91% of which show up once; 0.085% to 0.1% is in the top ten. Input material: CD4+ T cells from PBMCs. All receptors come from a human donor with Susac syndrome.

The V and J genes are TRBV5-1 and TRBJ2-1; 12 bases align to TRBD2. Germline CDR1 reads SGHRS; CDR2 reads YFSETQ. CDR3 length: 17 residues. The ends lost 3 bases at V and 4 bases at J; junction bases unmatched: 8. The CDR3 region has the DNA TGCGCCAGCAGCTCGCTTCGGACTAGCGGGGAGTACAATGAGCAGTTCTTC. This gives the protein CASSSLRTSGEYNEQFF.

This clonotype came up a few times. This chain connects TRBV5-1 to TRBJ2-2; no firm D call. Trimming cost V 4 bases and J 0 bases, with 10 bases left between them. The CDR3 is 15 amino acids. Per germline, CDR1 SGHRS and CDR2 YFSETQ. The CDR3 DNA follows: TGCGCCAGCAGCGAGCGTGAAACGAACACCGGGGAGCTGTTTTTT. Amino acids: CASSERETNTGELFF.

The chain has TRBV20-1 and TRBJ2-3; 8 bases line up with TRBD2. The CDR3 loop spans 14 amino acids. V was clipped by 5 bases and J by 4 bases; unmatched bases: 8. Germline CDR1 and CDR2: DFQATT and SNEGSKA (reference sequence). The CDR3 loop is CSAVRGAGPDTQYF. CDR3 bases: TGCAGTGCTGTGCGGGGGGCGGGGCCAGATACGCAGTATTTT.

The chain uses TRBV28 and TRBJ2-2; D unclear. V was shortened by 3 bases and J by 0 bases, with 5 bases between the two germline ends. CDR1 is MDHEN and CDR2 is SYDVKM in the germline V gene. The CDR3 has 14 residues. The CDR3, as DNA: TGTGCCAGCAGTTTTCCTGCGAACACCGGGGAGCTGTTTTTT. It encodes CASSFPANTGELFF.

The chain couples TRBV3-1 to TRBJ1-5; possibly TRBD1 for D (5 bases). V shed 1 base and J shed 7 bases, with 8 bases lying between them. Germline lookup yields CDR1 LGHDT and CDR2 YNNKEL (reference sequence). The CDR3 loop spans 13 amino acids. The CDR3 DNA is TGTGCCAGCAGCCAAGGGGGCCGGCAGCCCCAGCATTTT. Its protein is CASSQGGRQPQHF.

J is TRBJ2-3 and V is TRBV12-3 or TRBV12-4; D may be TRBD2 (6 bases). Trimming removed 10 bases from V and 0 bases from J, with 14 bases in between. This CDR3 contains 14 residues. CDR3: CAIPSSGSTDTQYF. The CDR3 nucleotides are TGTGCCATCCCCTCCAGCGGGAGCACAGATACGCAGTATTTT.

This sequence joins TRBV3-1 and TRBJ1-2, with no clear D. The V end was cut by 0 bases, the J end by 7 bases, with 12 bases between. CDR1 LGHDT and CDR2 YNNKEL come from the germline V gene (reference sequence). CDR3 size: 14 residues. The CDR3 sequence: CASSQDLTGSGYTF. In nucleotides, the CDR3 is TGTGCCAGCAGCCAAGATCTTACGGGTTCTGGCTACACCTTC.

The chain carries TRBV5-1 and TRBJ2-7; 8 bases agree with TRBD2. CDR1 is SGHRS and CDR2 is YFSETQ in the germline V gene. The CDR3 has 16 residues. V gave up 4 bases and J gave up 7 bases; unmatched junction bases: 16. The CDR3 nucleotides read TGCGCCAGCAGCCCGGTAGATACTAGCGGTGGGAAGGAGCAGTACTTC. Amino acids: CASSPVDTSGGKEQYF.

V gene TRBV7-8 combines with J gene TRBJ1-1; no firm D call. V lost 0 bases to trimming and J lost 3 bases, with 14 bases between them. Germline CDR1 is SGHVS and CDR2 is FQNEAQ. This CDR3 has 16 amino acids. The CDR3 loop is CASSLAHVVQDTEAFF. CDR3 nucleotides: TGTGCCAGCAGCTTAGCGCATGTAGTTCAGGACACTGAAGCTTTCTTT.

This sequence joins TRBV5-1 and TRBJ2-7; a weak D match, TRBD1 (6 bases). Germline V gene sequence: CDR1 SGHRS, CDR2 YFSETQ. The CDR3 extends over 11 amino acids. Trimming left V 9 bases short and J 7 bases short, with 14 bases between. CDR3 sequence (DNA): TGCGCCATCAGACAAACAGGGGAGCAGTACTTC. This sequence encodes CAIRQTGEQYF. The full variable domain, in which reference TRBV5-1 and TRBJ2-7 provide the parts outside the CDR3, is KAGVTQTPRYLIKTRGQQVTLSCSPISGHRSVSWYQQTPGQGLQFLFEYFSETQRNKGNFPGRFSGRQFSNSRSEMNVSTLELGDSALYLCAIRQTGEQYFGPGTRLTVT.

The CDR3 sequence: CASSKRPSGSINEQFF. The CDR3 DNA reads TGTGCCAGCAGTAAAAGGCCTAGCGGGAGCATCAATGAGCAGTTCTTC. This sequence joins TRBV12-3 or TRBV12-4 and TRBJ2-1; 10 nucleotides align to TRBD2. The V segment lost 5 bases and the J segment 6 bases; nucleotides outside the gene matches: 10. The CDR3 loop spans 16 amino acids.

The count of this clonotype is one. This chain connects TRBV9 to TRBJ2-3, with 8 bases that match TRBD2. Germline-derived CDR1 and CDR2 are SGDLS and YYNGEE. The CDR3 spans 16 residues. V was clipped by 0 bases and J by 1 base; unmatched bases: 4. The CDR3 here is CASSVDRGGRTDTQYF. The DNA of the CDR3 is TGTGCCAGCAGCGTAGATCGCGGGGGGCGCACAGATACGCAGTATTTT. Combining the CDR3 with reference TRBV9 and TRBJ2-3 gives the whole variable domain DSGVTQTPKHLITATGQRVTLRCSPRSGDLSVYWYQQSLDQGLQFLIQYYNGEERAKGNILERFSAQQFPDLHSELNLSSLELGDSALYFCASSVDRGGRTDTQYFGPGTRLTVL.

V is TRBV20-1 and J is TRBJ2-7, with D perhaps TRBD2 (5 bases). Germline-derived CDR1 and CDR2 are DFQATT and SNEGSKA (reference sequence). Trimming left V 3 bases short and J 4 bases short, with 19 bases between. The CDR3 loop spans 15 amino acids. CDR3: CSASLTPGKRYEQYF. The CDR3 DNA reads TGCAGTGCTAGCCTCACTCCCGGGAAGAGGTACGAGCAGTACTTC.

The chain joins TRBV18 to TRBJ2-2, with 7 bases identical to TRBD1. The germline gives CDR1 KGHSH, CDR2 LQKENI. This CDR3 comprises 14 residues. V was clipped by 4 bases and J by 4 bases; unmatched bases: 3. The CDR3 bases are TGTGCCAGCTCACGGGACAGCATCACCGGGGAGCTGTTTTTT. It yields the protein CASSRDSITGELFF. Together with reference TRBV18 and TRBJ2-2, the CDR3 gives the full variable domain: NAGVMQNPRHLVRRRGQEARLRCSPMKGHSHVYWYRQLPEEGLKFMVYLQKENIIDESGMPKERFSAEFPKEGPSILRIQQVVRGDSAAYFCASSRDSITGELFFGEGSRLTVL.

CDR3 bases: TGCGCCAGCAGCTTGGTCCACCAAGAGACCCAGTACTTC. This encodes CASSLVHQETQYF. V usage is TRBV5-1 and J usage is TRBJ2-5; D gene ambiguous. Germline CDR1 SGHRS, CDR2 YFSETQ. This CDR3 contains 13 residues. Trimming removed 0 bases from V and 0 bases from J, with 3 bases in between.

The chain is built from TRBV9 and TRBJ2-6; 7 bases map to TRBD2. Germline V CDR1 and CDR2: SGDLS, YYNGEE. V lost 4 bases, J lost 0 bases, and 7 bases stayed unmatched. The CDR3 is made up of 17 amino acids. CDR3: CASSREGRASGANVLTF. In DNA form, the CDR3 reads TGTGCCAGCAGCAGAGAGGGGAGGGCCTCTGGGGCCAACGTCCTGACTTTC. The full variable domain, its missing parts supplied by reference TRBV9 and TRBJ2-6, is DSGVTQTPKHLITATGQRVTLRCSPRSGDLSVYWYQQSLDQGLQFLIQYYNGEERAKGNILERFSAQQFPDLHSELNLSSLELGDSALYFCASSREGRASGANVLTFGAGSRLTVL.

This sequence joins TRBV24-1 and TRBJ2-3; 10 nucleotides align to TRBD2. J gave up 1 base and V 9 bases, and 0 bases lay outside the gene matches. CDR1 KGHDR and CDR2 SFDVKD come from the germline V gene. This CDR3 has 13 amino acids. CDR3 sequence reads: CATGTSGTDTQYF. Written as DNA, the CDR3 is TGTGCCACCGGGACTAGCGGCACAGATACGCAGTATTTT.

This chain uses TRBV5-1 with TRBJ2-5; 7 bases are a match to TRBD1. Germline CDR1 and CDR2: SGHRS and YFSETQ. The J segment lost 5 bases and the V segment lost 5 bases, leaving 12 bases of the junction unmatched. This CDR3 has 15 residues. The CDR3 sequence is CASRGAPGQWETQYF. In DNA form, the CDR3 reads TGCGCCAGCAGGGGGGCCCCGGGACAGTGGGAGACCCAGTACTTC.

This rearrangement joins TRBV29-1 to TRBJ2-2; maybe TRBD1 (6 bases). Looked up from germline, CDR1 is SQVTM and CDR2 is ANQGSEA. CDR3 length: 14 residues. V gave up 3 bases and J gave up 2 bases, with 10 bases separating them. The CDR3 bases are TGCAGCGTTGAGGGCAGGGGAAACACCGGGGAGCTGTTTTTT. Amino acid sequence: CSVEGRGNTGELFF.

V usage is TRBV27 and J usage is TRBJ1-6; D perhaps matches TRBD1 (5 bases). The CDR3 runs 19 residues. Germline lookup yields CDR1 MNHEY and CDR2 SMNVEV (reference sequence). The V end was cut by 5 bases, the J end by 1 base, with 21 bases between. The CDR3 DNA follows: TGTGCCAGCAGTCCCCGGGGGGGGACGGTAGGATCCTATAATTCACCCCTCCACTTT. It translates to CASSPRGGTVGSYNSPLHF.

A word on this clonotype: Because the CDR3's place on the DNA is in doubt, the DNA is left out and the CDR3 is given as listed by TCRdb. The J gene is TRBJ1-5, the V gene TRBV30; the DNA was not used to check the table's D call, TRBD1. CDR1 GTSNPN and CDR2 SVGIG come from the germline V gene (reference sequence). With termini counted, the CDR3 has 13 amino acids. The CDR3 here is CAWGTGSSVPHHF.

The chain carries TRBV18 and TRBJ1-1; possibly TRBD1 for D (5 bases). V was shortened by 8 bases and J by 0 bases, with 10 bases between the two germline ends. Germline CDR1 reads KGHSH; CDR2 reads LQKENI. CDR3 length: 13 amino acids. This chain's CDR3 is CASVGVVNTEAFF. The CDR3 coding sequence is TGTGCCAGCGTAGGGGTTGTGAACACTGAAGCTTTCTTT.

This clonotype is a singleton in its sample. This rearrangement joins TRBV6-2 or TRBV6-3 to TRBJ2-5; no definite D call. The V and J ends lost 2 bases and 4 bases respectively, with 8 bases between them. Per germline, CDR1 MNHEY and CDR2 SVGEGT. This CDR3 contains 13 residues. CDR3 nucleotide sequence: TGTGCCAGCAGTTACCCCGAAATAGAGACCCAGTACTTC. This codes for CASSYPEIETQYF.

The chain couples TRBV6-5 to TRBJ1-2; D is perhaps TRBD1 (5 bases). Trimming shortened V by 2 bases and J by 3 bases, and 10 bases separated the two germline ends. The germline V gene encodes CDR1 MNHEY and CDR2 SVGAGI. The CDR3 length is 14 residues. CDR3 DNA sequence: TGTGCCAGCAGTTACGAGTCCAGGGACTATGGCTACACCTTC. Its translation is CASSYESRDYGYTF.

This clonotype was counted once. The rearrangement uses TRBV18 and TRBJ1-1, with unresolved D. The CDR3 totals 13 residues. CDR1 and CDR2 from the germline V gene are KGHSH and LQKENI. Deletions cut 3 bases from V and 3 bases from J, with 8 bases between. The CDR3 protein is CASSPAKDTEAFF. The CDR3 DNA sequence: TGTGCCAGCTCACCTGCTAAGGACACTGAAGCTTTCTTT.

This rearrangement joins TRBV2 to TRBJ2-3; 11 bases agree with TRBD2. Germline CDR1 and CDR2: SNHLY and FYNNEI. The trim removed 7 bases at V and 9 bases at J, leaving 6 bases unmatched. The CDR3 runs 13 residues. The CDR3 DNA is TGTGCCAGCATGAGGGTAGCGGGAGGGACGCAGTATTTT. Translating gives CASMRVAGGTQYF. Full variable domain (outside the CDR3, taken from reference TRBV2 and TRBJ2-3): EPEVTQTPSHQVTQMGQEVILRCVPISNHLYFYWYRQILGQKVEFLVSFYNNEISEKSEIFDDQFSVERPDGSNFTLKIRSTKLEDSAMYFCASMRVAGGTQYFGPGTRLTVL.

The chain uses TRBV12-3 or TRBV12-4 and TRBJ2-7; 10 bases align to TRBD2. J gave up 3 bases and V 0 bases, and 2 bases lay outside the gene matches. The CDR3 runs 15 residues. CDR3 nucleotide sequence: TGTGCCAGCAGTTTAGCCGGGACTAGCGACTACGAGCAGTACTTC. Translation: CASSLAGTSDYEQYF.